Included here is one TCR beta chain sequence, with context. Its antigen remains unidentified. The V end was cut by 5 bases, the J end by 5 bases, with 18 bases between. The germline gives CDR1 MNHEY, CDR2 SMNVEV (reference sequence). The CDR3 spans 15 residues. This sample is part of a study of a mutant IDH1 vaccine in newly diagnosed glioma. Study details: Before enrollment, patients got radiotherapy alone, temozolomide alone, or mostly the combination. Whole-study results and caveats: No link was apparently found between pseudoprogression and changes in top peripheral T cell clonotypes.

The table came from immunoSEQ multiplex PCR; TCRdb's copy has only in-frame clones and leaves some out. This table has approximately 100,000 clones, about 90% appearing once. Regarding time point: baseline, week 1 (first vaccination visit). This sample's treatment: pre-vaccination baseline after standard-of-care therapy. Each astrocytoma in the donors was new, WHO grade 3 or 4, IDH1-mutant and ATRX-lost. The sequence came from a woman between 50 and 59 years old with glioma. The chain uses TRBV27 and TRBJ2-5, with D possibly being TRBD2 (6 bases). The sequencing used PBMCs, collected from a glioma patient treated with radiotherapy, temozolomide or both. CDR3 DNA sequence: TGTGCCAGCAGTCTTGCTAACAGCGCGGGGGAGACCCAGTACTTC. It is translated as CASSLANSAGETQYF.